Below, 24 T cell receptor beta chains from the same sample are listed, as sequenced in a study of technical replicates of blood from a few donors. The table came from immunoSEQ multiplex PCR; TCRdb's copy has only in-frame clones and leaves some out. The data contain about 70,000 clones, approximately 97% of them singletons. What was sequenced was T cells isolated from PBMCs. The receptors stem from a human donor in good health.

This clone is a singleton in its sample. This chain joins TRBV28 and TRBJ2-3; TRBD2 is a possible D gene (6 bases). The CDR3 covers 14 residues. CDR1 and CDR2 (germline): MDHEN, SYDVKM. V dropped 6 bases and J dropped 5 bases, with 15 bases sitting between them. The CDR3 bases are TGTGCCAGCAGAGATGGAGGGCGCGTAGATACGCAGTATTTT. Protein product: CASRDGGRVDTQYF.

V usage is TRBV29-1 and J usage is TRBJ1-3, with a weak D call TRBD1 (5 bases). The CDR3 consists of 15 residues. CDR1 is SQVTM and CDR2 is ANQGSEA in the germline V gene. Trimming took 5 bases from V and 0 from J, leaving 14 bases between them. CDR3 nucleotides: TGCAGCGTTATGACAGACTTCAGCTCTGGAAACACCATATATTTT. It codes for CSVMTDFSSGNTIYF.

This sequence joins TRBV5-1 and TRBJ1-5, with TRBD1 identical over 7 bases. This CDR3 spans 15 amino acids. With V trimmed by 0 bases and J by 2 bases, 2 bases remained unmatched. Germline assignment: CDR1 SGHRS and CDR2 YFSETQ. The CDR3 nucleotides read TGCGCCAGCAGCTTGGGTACAGGGGGCAATCAGCCCCAGCATTTT. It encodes CASSLGTGGNQPQHF.

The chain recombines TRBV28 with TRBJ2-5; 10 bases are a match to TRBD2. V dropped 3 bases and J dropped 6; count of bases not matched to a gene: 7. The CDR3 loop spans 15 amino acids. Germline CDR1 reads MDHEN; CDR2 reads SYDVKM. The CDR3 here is CASSFGTSDRKTQYF. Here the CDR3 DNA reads TGTGCCAGCAGTTTCGGGACTAGCGATAGAAAGACCCAGTACTTC.

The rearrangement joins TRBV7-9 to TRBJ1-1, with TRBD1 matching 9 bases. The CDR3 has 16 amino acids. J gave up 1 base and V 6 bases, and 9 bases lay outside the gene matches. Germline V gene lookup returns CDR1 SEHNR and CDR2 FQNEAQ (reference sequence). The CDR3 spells CASSSTRTGANTEAFF. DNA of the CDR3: TGTGCCAGCAGTTCGACCCGGACAGGGGCGAACACTGAAGCTTTCTTT.

Written as DNA, the CDR3 is TGTGCCAGCAGCCCCGCGGGCACGACTTATCAGCCCCAGCATTTT. Protein: CASSPAGTTYQPQHF. V gene TRBV27 combines with J gene TRBJ1-5, with unresolved D. V was trimmed by 6 bases and J by 5 bases, leaving 17 bases between them. This CDR3 contains 15 residues. CDR1 MNHEY and CDR2 SMNVEV come from the germline V gene (reference sequence).

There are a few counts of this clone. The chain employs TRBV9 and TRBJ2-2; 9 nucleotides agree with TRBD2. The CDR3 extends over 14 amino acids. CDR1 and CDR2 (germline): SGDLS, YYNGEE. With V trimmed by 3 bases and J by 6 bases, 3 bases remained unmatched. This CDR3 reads CASSGGREPGELFF. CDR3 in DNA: TGTGCCAGCAGCGGCGGGAGGGAGCCCGGGGAGCTGTTTTTT.

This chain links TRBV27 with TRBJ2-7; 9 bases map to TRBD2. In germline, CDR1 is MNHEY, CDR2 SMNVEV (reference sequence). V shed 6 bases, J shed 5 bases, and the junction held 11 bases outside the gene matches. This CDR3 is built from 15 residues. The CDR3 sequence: CASRGGGGAMHEQYF. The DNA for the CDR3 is TGTGCCAGCAGGGGCGGCGGGGGGGCGATGCACGAGCAGTACTTC.

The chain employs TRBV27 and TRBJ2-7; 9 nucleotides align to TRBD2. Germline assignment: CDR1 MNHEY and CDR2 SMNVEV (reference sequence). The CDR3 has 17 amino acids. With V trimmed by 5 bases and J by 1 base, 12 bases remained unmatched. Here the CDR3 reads CASSQAGTSIPSYEQYF. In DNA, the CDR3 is TGTGCCAGCAGTCAAGCCGGGACTAGCATCCCTTCCTACGAGCAGTACTTC.

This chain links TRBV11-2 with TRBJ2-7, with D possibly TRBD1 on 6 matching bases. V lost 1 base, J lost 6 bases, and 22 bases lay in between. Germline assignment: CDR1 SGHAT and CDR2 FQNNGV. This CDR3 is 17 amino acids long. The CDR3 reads CASSLGGKDRGGSEQYF. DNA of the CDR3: TGTGCCAGCAGCTTAGGGGGGAAGGACAGAGGAGGTAGCGAGCAGTACTTC. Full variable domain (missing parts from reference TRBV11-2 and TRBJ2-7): EAGVAQSPRYKIIEKRQSVAFWCNPISGHATLYWYQQILGQGPKLLIQFQNNGVVDDSQLPKDRFSAERLKGVDSTLKIQPAKLEDSAVYLCASSLGGKDRGGSEQYFGPGTRLTVT.

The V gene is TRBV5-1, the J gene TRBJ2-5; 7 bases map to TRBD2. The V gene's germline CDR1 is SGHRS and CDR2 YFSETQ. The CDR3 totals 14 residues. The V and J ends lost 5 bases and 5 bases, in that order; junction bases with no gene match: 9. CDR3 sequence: CASSSGGGGETQYF. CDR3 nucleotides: TGCGCCAGCAGTTCGGGGGGAGGAGGGGAGACCCAGTACTTC.

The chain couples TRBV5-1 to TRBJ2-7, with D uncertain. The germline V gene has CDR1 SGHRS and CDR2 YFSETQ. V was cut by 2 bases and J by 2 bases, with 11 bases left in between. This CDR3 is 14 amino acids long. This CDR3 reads CASSFEPSTYEQYF. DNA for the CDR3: TGCGCCAGCAGCTTTGAACCCAGTACCTACGAGCAGTACTTC. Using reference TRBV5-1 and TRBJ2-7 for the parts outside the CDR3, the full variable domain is KAGVTQTPRYLIKTRGQQVTLSCSPISGHRSVSWYQQTPGQGLQFLFEYFSETQRNKGNFPGRFSGRQFSNSRSEMNVSTLELGDSALYLCASSFEPSTYEQYFGPGTRLTVT.

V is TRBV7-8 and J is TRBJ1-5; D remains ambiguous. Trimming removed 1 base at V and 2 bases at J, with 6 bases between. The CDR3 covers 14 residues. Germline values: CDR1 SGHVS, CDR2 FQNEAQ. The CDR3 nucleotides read TGTGCCAGCAGCTTAGAATCGGGCAATCAGCCCCAGCATTTT. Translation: CASSLESGNQPQHF. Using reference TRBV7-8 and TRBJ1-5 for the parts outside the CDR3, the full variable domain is GAGVSQSPRYKVAKRGQDVALRCDPISGHVSLFWYQQALGQGPEFLTYFQNEAQLDKSGLPSDRFFAERPEGSVSTLKIQRTQQEDSAVYLCASSLESGNQPQHFGDGTRLSIL.

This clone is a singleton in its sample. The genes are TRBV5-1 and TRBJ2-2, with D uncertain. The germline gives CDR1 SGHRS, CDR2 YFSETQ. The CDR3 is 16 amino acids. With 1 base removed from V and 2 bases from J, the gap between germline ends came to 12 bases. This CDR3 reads CASSLYGSLNTGELFF. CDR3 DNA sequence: TGCGCCAGCAGCTTGTACGGGTCCCTCAACACCGGGGAGCTGTTTTTT. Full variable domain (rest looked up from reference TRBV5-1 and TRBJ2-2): KAGVTQTPRYLIKTRGQQVTLSCSPISGHRSVSWYQQTPGQGLQFLFEYFSETQRNKGNFPGRFSGRQFSNSRSEMNVSTLELGDSALYLCASSLYGSLNTGELFFGEGSRLTVL.

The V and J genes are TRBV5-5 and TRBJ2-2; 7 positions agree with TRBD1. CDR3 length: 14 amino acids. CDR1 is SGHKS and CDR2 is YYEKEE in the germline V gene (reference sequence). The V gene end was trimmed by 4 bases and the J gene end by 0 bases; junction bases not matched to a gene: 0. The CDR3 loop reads CASSGTANTGELFF. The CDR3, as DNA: TGTGCCAGCAGCGGGACAGCGAACACCGGGGAGCTGTTTTTT.

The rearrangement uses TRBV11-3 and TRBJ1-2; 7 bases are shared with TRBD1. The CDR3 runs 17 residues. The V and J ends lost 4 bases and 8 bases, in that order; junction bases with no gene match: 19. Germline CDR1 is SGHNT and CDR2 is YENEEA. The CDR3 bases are TGTGCCAGCAGCTCCGACCGGACAGGTCCGCGCCGCGGGGGCTACACCTTC. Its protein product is CASSSDRTGPRRGGYTF.

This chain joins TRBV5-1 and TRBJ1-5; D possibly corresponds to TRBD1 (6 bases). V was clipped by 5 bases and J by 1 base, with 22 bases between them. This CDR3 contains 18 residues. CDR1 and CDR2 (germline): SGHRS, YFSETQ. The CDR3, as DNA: TGCGCCAGCAGTACTTACAGGGCGTCGGGGATGAGCAATCAGCCCCAGCATTTT. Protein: CASSTYRASGMSNQPQHF.

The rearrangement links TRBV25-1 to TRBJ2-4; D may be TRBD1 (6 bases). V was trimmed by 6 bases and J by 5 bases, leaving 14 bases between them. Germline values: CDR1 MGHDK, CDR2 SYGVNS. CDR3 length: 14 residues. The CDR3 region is CASSPTGIQNIQYF. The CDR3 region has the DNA TGTGCCAGCAGCCCTACAGGGATACAAAACATTCAGTACTTC.

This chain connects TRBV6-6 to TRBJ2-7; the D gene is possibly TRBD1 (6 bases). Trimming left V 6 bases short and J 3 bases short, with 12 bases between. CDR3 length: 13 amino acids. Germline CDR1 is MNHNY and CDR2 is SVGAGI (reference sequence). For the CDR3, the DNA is TGTGCCAGCAGCCACGGACAGTTCTACGAGCAGTACTTC. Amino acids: CASSHGQFYEQYF.

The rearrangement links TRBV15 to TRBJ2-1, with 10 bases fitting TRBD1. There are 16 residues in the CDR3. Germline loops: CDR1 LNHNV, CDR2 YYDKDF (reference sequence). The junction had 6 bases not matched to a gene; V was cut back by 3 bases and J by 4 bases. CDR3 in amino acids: CATSSADRGLYNEQFF. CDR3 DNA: TGTGCCACCAGCAGCGCTGACAGGGGGCTGTACAATGAGCAGTTCTTC.

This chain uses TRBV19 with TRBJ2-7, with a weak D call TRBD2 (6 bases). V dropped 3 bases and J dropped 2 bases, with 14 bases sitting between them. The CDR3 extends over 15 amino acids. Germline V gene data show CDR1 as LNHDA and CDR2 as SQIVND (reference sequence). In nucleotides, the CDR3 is TGTGCCAGTAGTATCTCGGGTAGCGGAACCTACGAGCAGTACTTC. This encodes CASSISGSGTYEQYF.

CDR3 residues: CASSQGGPGNTIYF. CDR3 sequence (DNA): TGTGCCAGCAGCCAAGGGGGCCCTGGAAACACCATATATTTT. The rearrangement uses TRBV4-2 and TRBJ1-3; D perhaps matches TRBD1 (5 bases). V dropped 1 base and J dropped 2 bases, with 6 bases sitting between them. This CDR3 is built from 14 residues. Per germline, CDR1 LGHNA and CDR2 YNFKEQ.

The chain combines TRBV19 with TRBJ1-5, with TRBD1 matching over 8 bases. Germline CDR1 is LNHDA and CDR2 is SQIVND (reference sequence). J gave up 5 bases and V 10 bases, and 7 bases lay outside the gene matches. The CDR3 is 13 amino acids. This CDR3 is CATVQGEDQPQHF. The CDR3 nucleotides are TGTGCCACCGTACAGGGGGAGGATCAGCCCCAGCATTTT.

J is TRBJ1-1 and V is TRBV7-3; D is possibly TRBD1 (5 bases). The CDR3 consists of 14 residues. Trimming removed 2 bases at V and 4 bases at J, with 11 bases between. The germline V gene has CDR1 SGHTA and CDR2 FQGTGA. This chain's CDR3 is CASSLGAMGTEAFF. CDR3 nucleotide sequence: TGTGCCAGCAGCTTAGGGGCTATGGGCACTGAAGCTTTCTTT.